This record concerns one T cell receptor (beta chain) sequence. Its antigen remains unidentified. As for treatment: roughly 11-day PBMC culture with coronavirus spike peptide pools or control peptides (ViraFEST assay). CDR3 length equals 12 residues. The germline CDR1 and CDR2 sequences are MDHEN and SYDVKM. The V gene lost 6 bases and the J gene lost 11 bases, with 16 bases spanning the gap. These data are taken from a study of vaccination and CD4 T cells after COVID-19. The wider study: All convalescent patients were nasal swab PCR positive for SARS-CoV-2; several had mild and one severe disease. Sampling after COVID took place at a median of around 91 days (range 35 to 161) following diagnosis.

CD4+ T cells that had been cultured provided DNA sequenced with the Oncomine TCR Beta short-read assay. TCRdb re-analysed the PCR reads in MiXCR, keeping a single row per CDR3 protein. The table lists about 15,000 distinct CDR3 sequences, about 55% of them singletons. The sample consisted of CD4+ T cells from blood, cultured in vitro, taken before SARS-CoV-2 vaccination. The sequence came from a human donor who had recovered from COVID-19. The rearrangement joins TRBV28 to TRBJ1-1, with D possibly matching TRBD1 (5 bases). The CDR3 spells CASRSSDTRAFF. The CDR3 DNA reads TGTGCCAGCAGATCCTCGGACACGCGGGCTTTCTTT. The full variable domain, its missing parts supplied by reference TRBV28 and TRBJ1-1, is DVKVTQSSRYLVKRTGEKVFLECVQDMDHENMFWYRQDPGLGLRLIYFSYDVKMKEKGDIPEGYSVSREKKERFSLILESASTNQTSMYLCASRSSDTRAFFGQGTRLTVV.